The 26 T cell receptor beta chains in this list originate from one sample, sequenced in a study of beta chain features in type 1 diabetes listed by TCRdb under 2018. The library was produced with the immunoSEQ multiplex PCR assay. The entire amount of isolated RNA was reverse transcribed using the High Capacity cDNA Reverse Transcription Kit, so the sequenced TCRB transcripts were expressed ones. The table was pulled from immuneACCESS by TCRdb, which kept in-frame rearrangements only. Such tables lose some clones; where checked, under half of the loss comes from unresolved V genes, and the rest has no known cause. The sample has more than 150,000 clones on record, 11% of them singletons. The ten largest clones add up to roughly 2% of the sample. The sample consisted of central memory CD4+ T cells from blood. Every receptor here comes from a man in his late teens or twenties in good health.

The genes are TRBV25-1 and TRBJ1-1; D possibly corresponds to TRBD1 (5 bases). Germline-derived CDR1 and CDR2 are MGHDK and SYGVNS. CDR3 length: 13 residues. The V end was cut by 5 bases, the J end by 4 bases, with 11 bases between. This chain's CDR3 is CASSRSGGTEAFF. DNA for the CDR3: TGTGCCAGCAGTCGAAGCGGGGGCACTGAAGCTTTCTTT.

The V gene is TRBV11-2, the J gene TRBJ2-7, with D tentatively TRBD2 (6 bases). The V gene's germline CDR1 is SGHAT and CDR2 FQNNGV. The V end was cut by 2 bases, the J end by 2 bases, with 16 bases between. CDR3 length: 16 residues. The CDR3 region has the DNA TGTGCCAGCAGCTTAAGCGCAGGGAGGTTCACCTACGAGCAGTACTTC. This sequence encodes CASSLSAGRFTYEQYF.

There are a few counts of this clone. V and J are TRBV9 and TRBJ1-1; D possibly corresponds to TRBD1 (6 bases). Germline CDR1 SGDLS, CDR2 YYNGEE. V dropped 4 bases and J dropped 7 bases, with 17 bases sitting between them. The CDR3 runs to 14 residues. The CDR3 DNA sequence: TGTGCCAGCAGCCCGGACAGAAGAGGTGATGAAGCTTTCTTT. Encoded protein: CASSPDRRGDEAFF.

The chain couples TRBV5-1 to TRBJ2-1; 12 bases align to TRBD2. The CDR3 has 15 amino acids. The J segment lost 5 bases and the V segment lost 3 bases, leaving 3 bases of the junction unmatched. The V gene's germline CDR1 is SGHRS and CDR2 YFSETQ. The CDR3 is CASSSTSGRNNEQFF. The CDR3 coding sequence is TGCGCCAGCAGCTCGACTAGCGGGAGAAACAATGAGCAGTTCTTC.

The CDR3 region is CASTLNPLSYEQYF. For the CDR3, the DNA is TGTGCCAGCACCCTCAATCCTCTTTCCTACGAGCAGTACTTC. The chain links TRBV27 to TRBJ2-7, with D hard to call. In germline, CDR1 is MNHEY, CDR2 SMNVEV (reference sequence). The CDR3 has 14 residues. V gave up 7 bases and J gave up 1 base, with 14 bases separating them.

This clone was counted a few times. The rearrangement joins TRBV4-1 to TRBJ2-3, with unresolved D. CDR1 and CDR2 from the germline V gene are MGHRA and YSYEKL. The CDR3 is 14 residues long. Trimming cost V 3 bases and J 3 bases, with 10 bases left between them. DNA of the CDR3: TGCGCCAGCAGCCAGGGATATTCGACAGATACGCAGTATTTT. It codes for CASSQGYSTDTQYF.

This clone showed up just a few times. CDR3 sequence: CASSPWNTGELFF. CDR3 coding DNA: TGCGCCAGCAGCCCCTGGAACACCGGGGAGCTGTTTTTT. The rearrangement uses TRBV5-1 and TRBJ2-2; D not certain. The CDR3 runs to 13 residues. CDR1 and CDR2 (germline): SGHRS, YFSETQ. Trimming removed 4 bases from V and 1 base from J, with 5 bases in between.

This clone was counted a few times. This chain links TRBV30 with TRBJ2-3; TRBD1 matches at 8 bases. The CDR3 contains 15 residues. The germline V gene encodes CDR1 GTSNPN and CDR2 SVGIG (reference sequence). With V trimmed by 5 bases and J by 0 bases, 7 bases remained unmatched. In DNA form, the CDR3 reads TGTGCCTGGGATAGACAGGGGTTAAGCACAGATACGCAGTATTTT. This encodes CAWDRQGLSTDTQYF.

This clone was counted only a few times. The V and J genes are TRBV29-1 and TRBJ2-6; 13 positions match TRBD2. This CDR3 has 16 residues. Trimming at V came to 6 bases and at J to 2 bases, leaving 4 bases not matched to a gene. CDR1 is SQVTM and CDR2 is ANQGSEA in the germline V gene. This CDR3 is CSVRTSGGAGANVLTF. CDR3 in DNA: TGCAGCGTGCGGACTAGCGGGGGCGCTGGGGCCAACGTCCTGACTTTC. Full variable domain (rest looked up from reference TRBV29-1 and TRBJ2-6): SAVISQKPSRDICQRGTSLTIQCQVDSQVTMMFWYRQQPGQSLTLIATANQGSEATYESGFVIDKFPISRPNLTFSTLTVSNMSPEDSSIYLCSVRTSGGAGANVLTFGAGSRLTVL.

The chain has TRBV25-1 and TRBJ2-5, with D perhaps TRBD1 (7 bases). The CDR3 covers 15 residues. The V gene lost 6 bases and the J gene lost 0 bases, with 14 bases spanning the gap. Germline V CDR1 and CDR2: MGHDK, SYGVNS. CDR3 sequence: CASREGTAYQETQYF. In nucleotides, the CDR3 is TGTGCCAGCAGGGAGGGGACAGCGTACCAAGAGACCCAGTACTTC.

The table lists this clone with a few counts. This sequence joins TRBV29-1 and TRBJ2-1; a weak D match, TRBD2 (6 bases). In germline, CDR1 is SQVTM, CDR2 ANQGSEA. The CDR3 runs to 12 residues. V was shortened by 5 bases and J by 6 bases, with 11 bases between the two germline ends. The CDR3 DNA reads TGCAGCGTTTCCGGGACTTCCAATGAGCAGTTCTTC. It codes for CSVSGTSNEQFF.

The V gene is TRBV7-2, the J gene TRBJ2-2; weak D call: TRBD1 (5 bases). This CDR3 spans 14 amino acids. V lost 7 bases, J lost 1 base, and 10 bases lay in between. Germline values: CDR1 SGHTA, CDR2 FQGNSA. The CDR3 DNA reads as TGTGCCAGCAACCGACAGAGGAACACCGGGGAGCTGTTTTTT. Amino acids: CASNRQRNTGELFF.

This clone has just a few counts. The chain couples TRBV13 to TRBJ1-2; 8 bases agree with TRBD1. The CDR3 has 14 amino acids. The V gene end was trimmed by 5 bases and the J gene end by 6 bases; junction bases not matched to a gene: 8. The germline V gene has CDR1 PRHDT and CDR2 FYEKMQ (reference sequence). The CDR3 nucleotides are TGTGCCAGCAGCACATTTCAGGGGGCAAATGGCTACACCTTC. Protein sequence: CASSTFQGANGYTF.

This clone turned up a few times. The chain links TRBV5-5 to TRBJ2-7; D is unresolved. Between the trimmed V and J ends, which lost 0 bases and 3 bases, there was a span of 16 bases. Per germline, CDR1 SGHKS and CDR2 YYEKEE (reference sequence). The CDR3 consists of 16 residues. The DNA of the CDR3 is TGTGCCAGCAGCTTGGGTCGTCCAGGAGACTTCTACGAGCAGTACTTC. It encodes CASSLGRPGDFYEQYF.

This chain joins TRBV10-3 and TRBJ2-1; 11 bases are a match to TRBD2. After removal of 8 bases from V and 6 bases from J, the junction contained 6 bases not matched to a gene. Germline CDR1 reads ENHRY; CDR2 reads SYGVKD. The CDR3 runs to 14 residues. CDR3 loop: CAISLAGGLNEQFF. The DNA of the CDR3 is TGTGCCATCTCTCTAGCGGGAGGTCTCAATGAGCAGTTCTTC.

Comment on this clone: This probably arose from a read error, given a far larger clone one base away. This specimen includes other DNA sequences encoding the same CDR3. The rearrangement joins TRBV5-6 to TRBJ2-6; no reliable D call. Germline V gene data show CDR1 as SGHDT and CDR2 as YYEEEE. The CDR3 contains 19 residues. V shed 2 bases and J shed 0 bases, with 18 bases lying between them. CDR3 sequence reads: CASSFRSTGQTSGANVLTF. CDR3 coding DNA: TGTGCCAGCAGCTTCCGTTCGACCGGCCAGACCTCTGGGGCCAACGTCCTGACTTTC.

The V and J genes are TRBV4-3 and TRBJ1-2; weak D call: TRBD1 (6 bases). The CDR3 contains 16 residues. V was shortened by 3 bases and J by 2 bases, with 16 bases between the two germline ends. Per the germline V gene, CDR1 is LGHNA and CDR2 is YSLEER. CDR3 sequence (DNA): TGCGCCAGCAGCCAGGCGAGATGGACAGACAACTATGGCTACACCTTC. The encoded protein is CASSQARWTDNYGYTF.

The gene calls are TRBV7-6 and TRBJ2-7, with D tentatively TRBD2 (6 bases). The germline gives CDR1 SGHVS, CDR2 FNYEAQ. With 6 bases removed from V and 2 bases from J, the gap between germline ends came to 17 bases. The CDR3 consists of 15 residues. The CDR3 region has the DNA TGTGCCAGCAGTCGAAGCGGGCTAACTCCCTACGAGCAGTACTTC. Residues: CASSRSGLTPYEQYF.

This clone was counted a few times. This chain joins TRBV18 and TRBJ2-3; D not resolved. The CDR3 totals 13 residues. Per germline, CDR1 KGHSH and CDR2 LQKENI. The V end lost 1 base, the J end lost 6 bases, and 8 bases lay between the germline ends. In DNA, the CDR3 is TGTGCCAGCTCACCACTCGGTCGGGATACGCAGTATTTT. Residues: CASSPLGRDTQYF. The entire variable domain, with the rest obtained from reference TRBV18 and TRBJ2-3, is as follows: NAGVMQNPRHLVRRRGQEARLRCSPMKGHSHVYWYRQLPEEGLKFMVYLQKENIIDESGMPKERFSAEFPKEGPSILRIQQVVRGDSAAYFCASSPLGRDTQYFGPGTRLTVL.

This clone was found a few times. This chain joins TRBV5-4 and TRBJ2-3; 8 nucleotides agree with TRBD1. V lost 3 bases, J lost 0 bases, and 3 bases stayed unmatched. This CDR3 is built from 15 residues. CDR1 is SGHNT, CDR2 YYREEE, per germline (reference sequence). As DNA, the CDR3 is TGTGCCAGCAGCTCCTGGACAGGGAGCACAGATACGCAGTATTTT. It translates to CASSSWTGSTDTQYF.

The chain uses TRBV5-1 and TRBJ1-1, with D uncertain. Trimming removed 5 bases from V and 4 bases from J, with 15 bases in between. CDR3 length equals 14 residues. Germline loops: CDR1 SGHRS, CDR2 YFSETQ. CDR3 amino acids: CASRTTGLGTEAFF. The DNA of the CDR3 is TGCGCCAGCAGAACCACGGGGTTGGGCACTGAAGCTTTCTTT.

The gene calls are TRBV9 and TRBJ1-1; no clear D. This CDR3 spans 16 amino acids. Germline loops: CDR1 SGDLS, CDR2 YYNGEE. The CDR3 DNA is TGTGCTAGATCCCAGAGAGTGAGGCTGAGGAACACTGAAGCTTTCTTT. It is translated as CARSQRVRLRNTEAFF.

This clone was found a few times. The V and J genes are TRBV7-2 and TRBJ2-7, with 10 bases fitting TRBD2. The germline CDR1 and CDR2 sequences are SGHTA and FQGNSA. V dropped 3 bases and J dropped 6; count of bases not matched to a gene: 11. The CDR3 loop spans 16 amino acids. CDR3 coding DNA: TGTGCCAGCAGCTTTGGGACTAGCGAGGGAAAACCCGAGCAGTACTTC. This gives the protein CASSFGTSEGKPEQYF.

This clone occurred many times. Other DNA sequences in this sample translate to the same CDR3. V is TRBV9 and J is TRBJ2-7; 8 nucleotides match TRBD2. The CDR3 has 15 residues. Germline CDR1 reads SGDLS; CDR2 reads YYNGEE. The trim removed 0 bases at V and 0 bases at J, leaving 2 bases unmatched. CDR3 amino acids: CASSVGSGSSYEQYF. CDR3 coding DNA: TGTGCCAGCAGCGTAGGCAGCGGGAGCTCCTACGAGCAGTACTTC.

The table lists this clone with many counts. V usage is TRBV2 and J usage is TRBJ2-3; D is unresolved. The V and J ends lost 3 bases and 4 bases respectively, with 5 bases between them. From germline, CDR1 is SNHLY and CDR2 FYNNEI. This CDR3 is built from 12 residues. As DNA, the CDR3 is TGTGCCAGCAGTGACTGGCCAGATACGCAGTATTTT. Residues: CASSDWPDTQYF.

This clone has only a few counts. This rearrangement joins TRBV5-4 to TRBJ2-7; 7 bases agree with TRBD2. CDR3 length equals 12 residues. V shed 1 base, J shed 7 bases, and the junction held 2 bases outside the gene matches. The germline V gene has CDR1 SGHNT and CDR2 YYREEE (reference sequence). The CDR3, as DNA: TGTGCCAGCAGCTTGAGGGAGGGAGAGCAGTACTTC. Translation: CASSLREGEQYF.